This TCR beta chain was sequenced for a study of T-cell reconstitution after alpha-beta-depleted transplantation in children. The V gene lost 3 bases and the J gene lost 7 bases, with 13 bases spanning the gap. This CDR3 has 14 amino acids. Germline assignment: CDR1 DFQATT and CDR2 SNEGSKA (reference sequence). TCRbeta library preparation incorporated unique molecular identifiers. TCRdb re-derived calls from the PCR reads in MiXCR, one entry per CDR3 protein. The sample contains about 980,000 distinct CDR3 sequences, about 29% of which appear only once. This clonotype was found a few times. The receptor was derived from a boy less than two years old who had a stem cell transplant for SCID, so the T cells may come from the graft donor. The J gene is TRBJ1-6, the V gene TRBV20-1; D gene unclear. The source was PBMCs, mostly from graft donor cells, collected 360 days after TCRalphabeta/CD19-depleted stem cell transplant. The CDR3 DNA reads as TGCAGTGCTAGTAAGCCAGCCGGCAATTCACCCCTCCACTTT. Translation: CSASKPAGNSPLHF.